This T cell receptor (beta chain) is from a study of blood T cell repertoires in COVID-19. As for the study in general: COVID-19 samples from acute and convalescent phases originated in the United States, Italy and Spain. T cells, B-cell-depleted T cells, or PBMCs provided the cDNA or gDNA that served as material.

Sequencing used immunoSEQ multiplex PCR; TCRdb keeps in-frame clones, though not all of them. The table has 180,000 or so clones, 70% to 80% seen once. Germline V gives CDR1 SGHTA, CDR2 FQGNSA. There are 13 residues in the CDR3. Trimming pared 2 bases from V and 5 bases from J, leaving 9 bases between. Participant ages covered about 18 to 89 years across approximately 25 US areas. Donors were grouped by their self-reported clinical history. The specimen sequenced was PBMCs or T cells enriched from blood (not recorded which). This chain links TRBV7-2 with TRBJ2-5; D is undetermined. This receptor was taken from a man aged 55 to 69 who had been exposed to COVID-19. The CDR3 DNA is TGTGCCAGCAGCTTACTACGCGCCGAGACCCAGTACTTC. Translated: CASSLLRAETQYF.